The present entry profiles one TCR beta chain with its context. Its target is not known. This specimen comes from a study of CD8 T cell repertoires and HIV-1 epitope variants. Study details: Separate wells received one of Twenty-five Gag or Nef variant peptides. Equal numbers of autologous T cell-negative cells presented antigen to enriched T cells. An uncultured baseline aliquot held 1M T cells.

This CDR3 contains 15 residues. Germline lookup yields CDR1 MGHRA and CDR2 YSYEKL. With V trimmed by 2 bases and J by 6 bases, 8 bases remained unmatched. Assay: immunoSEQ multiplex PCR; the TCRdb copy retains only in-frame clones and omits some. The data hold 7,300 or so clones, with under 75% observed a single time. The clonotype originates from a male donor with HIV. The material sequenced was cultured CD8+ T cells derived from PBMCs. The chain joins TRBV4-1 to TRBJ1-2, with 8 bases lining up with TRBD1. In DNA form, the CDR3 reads TGCGCCAGCAGCCAAACACACAGGGGGGGCGATGGCTACACCTTC. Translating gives CASSQTHRGGDGYTF.